The rows below give T cell receptor beta chains drawn from one sample of a study of lymphopenia after photon versus proton radiotherapy. Using immunoSEQ multiplex PCR, the repertoire was profiled, and TCRdb retains in-frame clones only, with some absent. The repertoire has about 68,000 clones, approximately 91% of them found once; the top ten carry 2.9%. Sequencing used peripheral blood, obtained from a patient treated with photon-based radiotherapy. The receptors derive from a woman in her 70s with pancreatic cancer. The CDR3 runs from the conserved cysteine through the conserved F or W. D genes are given only for firm matches. For some rows the clone size is stated as once, few or many, or as a class when expanded; others skip it.

j_call d_call v_call clone_size cdr3_aa cdr3_nt
TRBJ2-5 NA TRBV9 NA CASSVASGVASSQETQYF TGTGCCAGCAGCGTAGCAAGTGGGGTGGCTAGCAGCCAAGAGACCCAGTACTTC
TRBJ1-2 TRBD1 TRBV5-6 NA CASSWGVDRVWRNYGYTF TGTGCCAGCAGCTGGGGAGTGGACAGGGTGTGGAGGAACTATGGCTACACCTTC
TRBJ2-3 NA TRBV28 once CASSFGTFTDTQYF TGTGCCAGCAGTTTCGGCACTTTCACAGATACGCAGTATTTT
TRBJ2-5 NA TRBV19 NA CASSTTGRGTQYF TGTGCCAGTAGCACCACAGGGCGCGGGACCCAGTACTTC
TRBJ2-6 NA TRBV30 NA CAWSTAGANVLTF TGTGCCTGGAGTACAGCTGGGGCCAACGTCCTGACTTTC
TRBJ1-1 TRBD1 TRBV11-3 once CASSSGQGAVAFF TGTGCCAGCAGCTCGGGACAGGGGGCGGTAGCTTTCTTT
TRBJ2-1 NA TRBV5-4 NA CASSPAGGTHNEQFF TGTGCCAGCAGCCCCGCCGGCGGGACTCACAATGAGCAGTTCTTC
TRBJ1-5 NA TRBV7-9 NA CASGSDGNQPQHF TGTGCCAGCGGGTCGGACGGCAATCAGCCCCAGCATTTT
TRBJ2-3 NA TRBV4-2 NA CASSQDLPSSDTQYF TGTGCCAGCAGCCAAGATCTCCCTAGCTCGGATACGCAGTATTTT
TRBJ2-6 NA TRBV30 NA CAWSVAGQALLKGANVLTF TGTGCCTGGAGTGTAGCGGGCCAGGCCCTCCTCAAGGGGGCCAACGTCCTGACTTTC
TRBJ2-5 TRBD1 TRBV7-9 NA CASSLTGQGAETQYF TGTGCCAGCAGCTTAACGGGACAGGGGGCTGAGACCCAGTACTTC
TRBJ2-1 NA TRBV5-1 once CASSFGGYDNEQFF TGCGCCAGCAGCTTTGGTGGGTACGACAATGAGCAGTTCTTC
TRBJ2-2 NA TRBV27 NA CASSFRTGELFF TGTGCCAGCAGTTTTCGGACCGGGGAGCTGTTTTTT
TRBJ1-3 TRBD1 TRBV5-6 NA CASSKGPDRDDTIYF TGTGCCAGCAGCAAGGGACCGGACAGGGATGACACCATATATTTT
TRBJ2-1 TRBD2 TRBV7-3 NA CASSLTSRLAGDRSEQFF TGTGCCAGCAGCTTAACGTCCCGACTAGCGGGAGATCGGAGTGAGCAGTTCTTC
TRBJ1-2 NA TRBV6-1 NA CASSESSGPYGYTF TGTGCCAGCAGTGAAAGTTCGGGCCCCTATGGCTACACCTTC
TRBJ2-7 NA TRBV19 NA CASSSPSSYEQYF TGTGCCAGTAGTAGTCCGAGTAGCTACGAGCAGTACTTC
TRBJ2-3 NA TRBV7-2 NA CASSSSGTDTQYF TGTGCCAGCAGCTCATCGGGGACAGATACGCAGTATTTT
TRBJ2-4 TRBD2 TRBV2 NA CASSASSGRDIQYF TGTGCCAGCAGTGCTTCTAGCGGGAGAGACATTCAGTACTTC
TRBJ2-7 TRBD1 TRBV19 NA CASSITGQVPSYEQYF TGTGCCAGTAGTATAACGGGACAGGTCCCCTCCTACGAGCAGTACTTC
TRBJ2-7 TRBD1 TRBV25-1 NA CASSEWDRGMEQYF TGTGCCAGCAGTGAGTGGGACAGGGGTATGGAGCAGTACTTC
TRBJ1-1 TRBD1 TRBV7-2 NA CASSLTRGLNTEAFF TGTGCCAGCAGCTTAACGAGGGGGCTGAACACTGAAGCTTTCTTT
TRBJ1-2 NA TRBV27 NA CASSLLAQGPRWGYTF TGTGCCAGCAGTTTATTAGCCCAGGGACCACGATGGGGCTACACCTTC
TRBJ1-2 NA TRBV20-1 NA CSASAVGYTF TGCAGTGCTAGCGCGGTCGGCTACACCTTC
TRBJ2-1 NA TRBV29-1 NA CSVGGRTTGPYNEQFF TGCAGCGTCGGAGGGAGGACTACGGGACCCTACAATGAGCAGTTCTTC
TRBJ2-3 NA TRBV5-1 NA CASSLALGASTDTQYF TGCGCCAGCAGCTTGGCCTTGGGGGCTAGCACAGATACGCAGTATTTT
TRBJ1-3 NA TRBV27 NA CASSSGPKSSGNTIYF TGTGCCAGCAGTTCGGGGCCCAAGAGCTCTGGAAACACCATATATTTT
TRBJ1-2 NA TRBV7-8 NA CASNLDSSGTLANGYTF TGTGCCAGCAACTTAGACAGCTCCGGTACCCTCGCAAATGGCTACACCTTC
TRBJ2-3 NA TRBV27 NA CASSLIRSTDTQYF TGTGCCAGCAGTTTAATCAGGAGTACAGATACGCAGTATTTT
TRBJ1-4 NA TRBV19 NA CASVERGGEKLFF TGTGCCAGTGTAGAGCGGGGCGGTGAAAAACTGTTTTTT
TRBJ2-1 NA TRBV9 NA CASSVGDGSKQFF TGTGCCAGCAGCGTAGGGGACGGGAGTAAGCAGTTCTTC
TRBJ2-3 TRBD2 TRBV5-1 NA CASALPSGSITDTQYF TGCGCCAGCGCCCTTCCTAGCGGGAGTATCACAGATACGCAGTATTTT
TRBJ2-1 NA TRBV10-3 NA CASQGSSYNEQFF TGTGCCAGCCAGGGGAGCTCCTACAATGAGCAGTTCTTC
TRBJ1-5 NA TRBV2 NA CASSYRASNQPQHF TGTGCCAGCAGTTACAGGGCGAGCAATCAGCCCCAGCATTTT
TRBJ1-2 TRBD1 TRBV4-3 NA CASSSQGGNYGYTF TGCGCCAGCAGCTCACAGGGGGGTAACTATGGCTACACCTTC
TRBJ1-4 NA TRBV9 NA CASSVTGANEKLFF TGTGCCAGCAGCGTCACGGGGGCTAATGAAAAACTGTTTTTT
TRBJ2-7 NA TRBV4-3 NA CASSQVPASGSVYEQYF TGCGCCAGCAGCCAAGTCCCGGCGTCGGGCTCTGTCTACGAGCAGTACTTC
TRBJ2-7 TRBD2 TRBV2 NA CASGSLAGAQEQYF TGTGCCAGCGGATCACTAGCGGGAGCGCAGGAGCAGTACTTC
TRBJ1-4 NA TRBV18 NA CASSPLGAPDEKLFF TGTGCCAGCTCACCTTTGGGGGCGCCAGATGAAAAACTGTTTTTT
TRBJ2-7 NA TRBV19 once CASSMARTATYEQYF TGTGCCAGTAGTATGGCTCGGACAGCCACCTACGAGCAGTACTTC
TRBJ1-1 NA TRBV6-1 NA CASSESVSEAFF TGTGCCAGCAGTGAATCGGTTTCTGAAGCTTTCTTT
TRBJ1-5 TRBD1 TRBV28 NA CASSIPGTGYRNQPQHF TGTGCCAGCAGCATCCCCGGGACAGGGTATCGCAATCAGCCCCAGCATTTT
TRBJ1-5 NA TRBV18 NA CASSPQSGGNQPQHF TGTGCCAGCTCACCCCAATCGGGAGGCAATCAGCCCCAGCATTTT
TRBJ2-7 NA TRBV30 NA CAWTIGHEQYF TGTGCCTGGACCATCGGACACGAGCAGTACTTC
TRBJ1-2 NA TRBV5-4 once CASSPRTELYGYTF TGTGCCAGCAGCCCTCGGACAGAACTCTATGGCTACACCTTC
TRBJ2-2 NA TRBV7-2 NA CASRRPGRASTGELFF TGTGCCAGCAGGAGACCGGGACGGGCGAGTACCGGGGAGCTGTTTTTT
TRBJ1-4 TRBD1 TRBV30 NA CAWSLGTGTEKLFF TGTGCCTGGAGCCTCGGGACAGGGACTGAAAAACTGTTTTTT
TRBJ1-5 NA TRBV30 NA CAWSSLGPREPQHF TGTGCCTGGAGTTCTCTGGGACCAAGAGAGCCCCAGCATTTT
TRBJ1-6 NA TRBV7-3 NA CASSSNLNSPLHF TGTGCCAGCAGCTCGAATTTGAATTCACCCCTCCACTTT
TRBJ2-3 TRBD2 TRBV7-3 NA CATRRAGDSDTQYF TGTGCCACCCGGAGAGCGGGAGATTCGGATACGCAGTATTTT
TRBJ2-7 NA TRBV28 NA CASSRTDRFYEQYF TGTGCCAGCAGTAGGACAGATAGATTCTACGAGCAGTACTTC
TRBJ1-1 NA TRBV6-6 NA CASSILGGGNTEAFF TGTGCCAGCAGTATACTGGGGGGAGGGAACACTGAAGCTTTCTTT
TRBJ1-1 TRBD1 TRBV6-6 once CASSSGQGGVNTEAFF TGTGCCAGCAGTTCGGGACAGGGAGGGGTGAACACTGAAGCTTTCTTT
TRBJ1-2 NA TRBV5-1 NA CASSFLGGAIYGYTF TGCGCCAGCAGCTTCCTCGGAGGGGCTATCTATGGCTACACCTTC
TRBJ1-1 NA TRBV5-4 once CASSPFQGSTEAFF TGTGCCAGCAGCCCTTTCCAGGGAAGCACTGAAGCTTTCTTT
TRBJ1-1 NA TRBV5-1 NA CASSSLDRTTNTEAFF TGCGCCAGCAGCTCCTTGGACAGAACTACGAACACTGAAGCTTTCTTT
TRBJ2-5 NA TRBV7-8 NA CASSLGPQETQYF TGTGCCAGCAGCTTAGGTCCACAAGAGACCCAGTACTTC
TRBJ2-7 TRBD1 TRBV18 NA CASSPLGQGTLRVQYF TGTGCCAGCTCACCCCTCGGACAGGGGACTCTACGAGTGCAGTACTTC
TRBJ1-2 NA TRBV28 few CASSSPGDGSYGYTF TGTGCCAGCAGTTCGCCGGGGGATGGCTCCTATGGCTACACCTTC
TRBJ2-1 TRBD1 TRBV29-1 NA CSVDKTGSNEQFF TGCAGCGTTGACAAGACAGGGAGCAATGAGCAGTTCTTC